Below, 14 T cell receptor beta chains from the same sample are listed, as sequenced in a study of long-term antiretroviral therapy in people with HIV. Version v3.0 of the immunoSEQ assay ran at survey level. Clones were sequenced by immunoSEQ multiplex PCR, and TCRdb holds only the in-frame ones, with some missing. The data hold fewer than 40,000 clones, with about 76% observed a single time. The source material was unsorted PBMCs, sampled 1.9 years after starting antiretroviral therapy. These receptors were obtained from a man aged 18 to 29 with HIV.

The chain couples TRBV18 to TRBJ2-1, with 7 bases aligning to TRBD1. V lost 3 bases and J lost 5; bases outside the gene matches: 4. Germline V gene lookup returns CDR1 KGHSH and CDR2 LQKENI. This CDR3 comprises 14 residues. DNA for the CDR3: TGTGCCAGCTCACCTCAGGGGGACCACAATGAGCAGTTCTTC. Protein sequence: CASSPQGDHNEQFF.

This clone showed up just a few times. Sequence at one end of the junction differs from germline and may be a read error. CDR3 amino acids: CASSLAVGEPLHF. The CDR3 DNA is TGTGCTAGCAGCTTAGCGGTAGGGGAGCCCCTCCACTTT. V usage is TRBV7-7 and J usage is TRBJ1-6; D may be TRBD1 (5 bases). The CDR3 runs to 13 residues. Germline V gene lookup returns CDR1 SSHAT and CDR2 FNYEAQ (reference sequence). Supplemented by reference TRBV7-7 and TRBJ1-6, the full variable domain reads GAGVSQSPRYKVTKRGQDVTLRCDPISSHATLYWYQQALGQGPEFLTYFNYEAQPDKSGLPSDRFSAERPEGSISTLTIQRTEQRDSAMYRCASSLAVGEPLHFGNGTRLTVT.

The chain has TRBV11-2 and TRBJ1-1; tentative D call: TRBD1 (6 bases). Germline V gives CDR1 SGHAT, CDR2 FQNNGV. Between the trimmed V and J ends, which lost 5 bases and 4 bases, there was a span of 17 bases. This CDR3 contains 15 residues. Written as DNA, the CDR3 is TGTGCCAGCAGCCCTTCCGGGGGGCTAGCCACTGAAGCTTTCTTT. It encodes CASSPSGGLATEAFF.

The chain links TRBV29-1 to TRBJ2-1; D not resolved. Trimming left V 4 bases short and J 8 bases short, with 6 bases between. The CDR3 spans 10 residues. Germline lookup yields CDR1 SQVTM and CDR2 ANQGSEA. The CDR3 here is CSVVSYEQFF. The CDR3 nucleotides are TGCAGCGTTGTTAGCTATGAGCAGTTCTTC.

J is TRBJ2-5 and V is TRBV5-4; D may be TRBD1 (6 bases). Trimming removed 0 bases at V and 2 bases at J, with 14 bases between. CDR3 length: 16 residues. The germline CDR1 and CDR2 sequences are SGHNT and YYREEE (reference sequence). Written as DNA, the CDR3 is TGTGCCAGCAGCTTGGCCCCGGGGCAGGGGCAAGAGACCCAGTACTTC. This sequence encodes CASSLAPGQGQETQYF. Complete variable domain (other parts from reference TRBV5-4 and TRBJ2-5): ETGVTQSPTHLIKTRGQQVTLRCSSQSGHNTVSWYQQALGQGPQFIFQYYREEENGRGNFPPRFSGLQFPNYSSELNVNALELDDSALYLCASSLAPGQGQETQYFGPGTRLLVL.

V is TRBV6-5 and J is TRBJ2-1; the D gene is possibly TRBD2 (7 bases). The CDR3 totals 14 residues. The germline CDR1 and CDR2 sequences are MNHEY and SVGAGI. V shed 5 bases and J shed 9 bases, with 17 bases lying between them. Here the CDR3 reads CASSGIGGHGEQFF. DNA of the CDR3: TGTGCCAGCAGTGGTATCGGGGGGCATGGTGAGCAGTTCTTC.

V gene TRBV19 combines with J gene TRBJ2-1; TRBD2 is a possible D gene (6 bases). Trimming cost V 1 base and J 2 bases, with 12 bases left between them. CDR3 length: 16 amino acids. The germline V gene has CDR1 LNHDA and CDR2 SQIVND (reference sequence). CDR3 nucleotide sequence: TGTGCCAGTAGTATAGTATTCGGGGGAACCTACAATGAGCAGTTCTTC. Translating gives CASSIVFGGTYNEQFF.

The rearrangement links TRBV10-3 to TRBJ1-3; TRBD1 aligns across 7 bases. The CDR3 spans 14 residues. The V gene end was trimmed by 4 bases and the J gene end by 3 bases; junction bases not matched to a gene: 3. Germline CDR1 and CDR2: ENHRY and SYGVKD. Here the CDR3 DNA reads TGTGCCATCAGTGGACAGGGCGGTGGAAACACCATATATTTT. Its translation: CAISGQGGGNTIYF.

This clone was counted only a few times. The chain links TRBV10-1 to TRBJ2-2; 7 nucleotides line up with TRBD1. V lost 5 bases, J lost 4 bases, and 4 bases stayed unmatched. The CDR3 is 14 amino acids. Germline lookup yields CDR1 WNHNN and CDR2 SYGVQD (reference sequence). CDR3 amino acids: CASSSGTVTGELFF. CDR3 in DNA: TGCGCCAGCAGTTCCGGGACAGTCACCGGGGAGCTGTTTTTT.

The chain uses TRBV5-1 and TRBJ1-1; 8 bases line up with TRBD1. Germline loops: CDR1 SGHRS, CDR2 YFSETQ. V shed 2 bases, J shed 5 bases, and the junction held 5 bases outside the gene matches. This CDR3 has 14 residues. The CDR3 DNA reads TGCGCCAGCAGCTTAACAGGGGGGGGGACTGAAGCTTTCTTT. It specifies CASSLTGGGTEAFF.

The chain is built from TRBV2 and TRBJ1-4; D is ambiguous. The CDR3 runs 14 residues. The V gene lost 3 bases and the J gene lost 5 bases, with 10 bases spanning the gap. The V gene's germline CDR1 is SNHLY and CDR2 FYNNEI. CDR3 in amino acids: CASSEHTENEKLFF. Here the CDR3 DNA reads TGTGCCAGCAGTGAGCACACGGAGAATGAAAAACTGTTTTTT.

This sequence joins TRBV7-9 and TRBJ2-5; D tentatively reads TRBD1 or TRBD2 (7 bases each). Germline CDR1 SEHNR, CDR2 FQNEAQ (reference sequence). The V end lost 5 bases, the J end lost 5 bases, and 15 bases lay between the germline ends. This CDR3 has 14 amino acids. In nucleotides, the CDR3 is TGTGCCAGCAGCCAGGGGGGGGCAACGGAGACCCAGTACTTC. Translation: CASSQGGATETQYF.

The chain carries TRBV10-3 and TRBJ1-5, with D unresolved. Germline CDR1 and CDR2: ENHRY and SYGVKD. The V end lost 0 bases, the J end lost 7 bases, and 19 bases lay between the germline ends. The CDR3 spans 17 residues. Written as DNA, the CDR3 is TGTGCCATCAGTGAGTCCGAATCGGGCAGCTTAGGGCAGCCCCAGCATTTT. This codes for CAISESESGSLGQPQHF.

CDR3 coding DNA: TGTGCCAGCAGTCCGCAGGGGAACTATGGCTACACCTTC. Its protein product is CASSPQGNYGYTF. This chain links TRBV2 with TRBJ1-2; possibly TRBD1 for D (6 bases). Germline values: CDR1 SNHLY, CDR2 FYNNEI. Trimming took 5 bases from V and 2 from J, leaving 9 bases between them. CDR3 length: 13 residues.